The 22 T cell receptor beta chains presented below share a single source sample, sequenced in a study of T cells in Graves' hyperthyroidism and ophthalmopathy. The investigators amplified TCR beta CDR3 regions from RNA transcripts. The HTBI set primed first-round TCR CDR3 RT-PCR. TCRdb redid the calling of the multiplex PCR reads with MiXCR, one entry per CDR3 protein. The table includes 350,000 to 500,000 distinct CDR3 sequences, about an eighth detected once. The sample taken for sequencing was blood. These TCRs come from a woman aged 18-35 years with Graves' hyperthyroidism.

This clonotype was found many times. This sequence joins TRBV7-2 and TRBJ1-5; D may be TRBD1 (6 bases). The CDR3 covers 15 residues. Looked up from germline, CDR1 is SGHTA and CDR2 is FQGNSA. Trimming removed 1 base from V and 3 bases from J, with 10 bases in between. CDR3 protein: CASSLGGGVNQPQHF. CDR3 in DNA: TGTGCCAGCAGCTTAGGGGGGGGCGTCAATCAGCCCCAGCATTTT.

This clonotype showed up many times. CDR3 protein: CASSSGTENTEAFF. CDR3 sequence (DNA): TGTGCCAGCAGTTCCGGGACAGAGAACACTGAAGCTTTCTTT. The V gene is TRBV12-3 or TRBV12-4, the J gene TRBJ1-1; 7 bases are shared with TRBD1. The CDR3 runs 14 residues. V lost 4 bases, J lost 1 base, and 3 bases stayed unmatched.

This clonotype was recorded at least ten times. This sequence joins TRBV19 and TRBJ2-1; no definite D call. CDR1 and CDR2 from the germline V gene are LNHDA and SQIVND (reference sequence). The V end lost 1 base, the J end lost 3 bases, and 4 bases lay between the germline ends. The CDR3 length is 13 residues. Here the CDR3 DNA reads TGTGCCAGTAGTATAGCTTACTACAATGAGCAGTTCTTC. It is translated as CASSIAYYNEQFF.

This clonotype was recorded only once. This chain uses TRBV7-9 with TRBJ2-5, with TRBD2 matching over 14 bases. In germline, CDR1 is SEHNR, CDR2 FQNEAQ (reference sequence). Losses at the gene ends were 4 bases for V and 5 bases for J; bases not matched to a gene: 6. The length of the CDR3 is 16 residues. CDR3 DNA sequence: TGTGCCAGCAGCTGGGGGACTAGCGGGAGAGTCGAGACCCAGTACTTC. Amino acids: CASSWGTSGRVETQYF.

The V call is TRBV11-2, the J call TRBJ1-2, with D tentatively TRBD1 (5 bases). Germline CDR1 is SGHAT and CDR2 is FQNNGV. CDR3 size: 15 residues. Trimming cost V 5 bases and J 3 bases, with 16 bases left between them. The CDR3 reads CASSVTPTAHYGYTF. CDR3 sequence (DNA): TGTGCCAGCAGCGTAACCCCGACAGCTCACTATGGCTACACCTTC.

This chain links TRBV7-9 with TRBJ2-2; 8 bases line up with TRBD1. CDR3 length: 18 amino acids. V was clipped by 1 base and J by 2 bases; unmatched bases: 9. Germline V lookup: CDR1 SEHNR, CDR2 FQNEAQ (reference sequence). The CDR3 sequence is CASSLEYRDRLNTGELFF. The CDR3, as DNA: TGTGCCAGCAGCTTAGAATACCGGGACAGGCTAAACACCGGGGAGCTGTTTTTT.

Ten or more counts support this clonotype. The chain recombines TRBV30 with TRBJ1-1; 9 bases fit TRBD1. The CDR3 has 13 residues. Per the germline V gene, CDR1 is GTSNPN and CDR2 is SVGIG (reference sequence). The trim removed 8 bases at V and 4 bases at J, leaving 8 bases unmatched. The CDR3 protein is CAGTGGRGTEAFF. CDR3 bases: TGTGCCGGAACAGGGGGCCGGGGCACTGAAGCTTTCTTT. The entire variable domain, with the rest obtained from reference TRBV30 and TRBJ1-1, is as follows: SQTIHQWPATLVQPVGSPLSLECTVEGTSNPNLYWYRQAAGRGLQLLFYSVGIGQISSEVPQNLSASRPQDRQFILSSKKLLLSDSGFYLCAGTGGRGTEAFFGQGTRLTVV.

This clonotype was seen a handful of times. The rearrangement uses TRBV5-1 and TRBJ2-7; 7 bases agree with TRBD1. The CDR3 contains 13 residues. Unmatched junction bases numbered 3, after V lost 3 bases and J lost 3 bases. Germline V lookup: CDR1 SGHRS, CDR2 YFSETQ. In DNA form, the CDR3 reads TGCGCCAGCAGCTCGGGACAGTACTACGAGCAGTACTTC. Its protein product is CASSSGQYYEQYF. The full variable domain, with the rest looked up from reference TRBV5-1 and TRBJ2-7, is KAGVTQTPRYLIKTRGQQVTLSCSPISGHRSVSWYQQTPGQGLQFLFEYFSETQRNKGNFPGRFSGRQFSNSRSEMNVSTLELGDSALYLCASSSGQYYEQYFGPGTRLTVT.

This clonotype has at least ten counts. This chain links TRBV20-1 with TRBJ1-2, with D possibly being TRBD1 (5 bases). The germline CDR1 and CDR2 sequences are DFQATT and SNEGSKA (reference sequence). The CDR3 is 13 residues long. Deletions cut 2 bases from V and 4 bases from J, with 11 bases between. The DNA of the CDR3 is TGCAGTGCTAGACCCCAGGGAACCTATGGCTACACCTTC. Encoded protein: CSARPQGTYGYTF.

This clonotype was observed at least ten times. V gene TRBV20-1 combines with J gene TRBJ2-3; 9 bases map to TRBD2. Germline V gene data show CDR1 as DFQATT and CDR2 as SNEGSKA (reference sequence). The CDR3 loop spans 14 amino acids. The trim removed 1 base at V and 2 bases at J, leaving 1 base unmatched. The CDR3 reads CSARASGNTDTQYF. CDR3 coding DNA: TGCAGTGCTAGAGCTAGCGGGAACACAGATACGCAGTATTTT.

The DNA of the CDR3 is TGTGCCAGCTCACCAGGGAGACAGAGTTGGGCCTCCTATAATTCACCCCTCCACTTT. This encodes CASSPGRQSWASYNSPLHF. The genes are TRBV18 and TRBJ1-6, with D possibly being TRBD1 (5 bases). This CDR3 is built from 19 residues. Germline V gene sequence: CDR1 KGHSH, CDR2 LQKENI. The V end lost 2 bases, the J end lost 0 bases, and 17 bases lay between the germline ends.

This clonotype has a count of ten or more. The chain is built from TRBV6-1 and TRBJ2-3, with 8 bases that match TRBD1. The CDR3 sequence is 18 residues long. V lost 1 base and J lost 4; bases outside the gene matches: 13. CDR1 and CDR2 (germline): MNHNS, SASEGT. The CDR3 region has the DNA TGTGCCAGCAGTGAAGAAGGGGCTTGGACAGGGTATTCAGATACGCAGTATTTT. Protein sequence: CASSEEGAWTGYSDTQYF.

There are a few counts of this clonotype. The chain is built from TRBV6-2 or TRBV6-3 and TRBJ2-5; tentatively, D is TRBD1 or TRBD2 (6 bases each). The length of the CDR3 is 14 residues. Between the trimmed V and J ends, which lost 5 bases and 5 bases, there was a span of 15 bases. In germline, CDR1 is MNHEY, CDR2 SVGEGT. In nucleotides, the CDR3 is TGTGCCAGCAGTAACGGGGGCGCGGTGGAGACCCAGTACTTC. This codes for CASSNGGAVETQYF.

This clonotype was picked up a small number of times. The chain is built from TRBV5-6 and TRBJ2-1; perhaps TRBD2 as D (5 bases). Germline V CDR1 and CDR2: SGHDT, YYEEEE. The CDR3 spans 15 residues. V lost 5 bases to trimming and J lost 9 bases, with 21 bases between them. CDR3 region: CASRSRVPSSGEQFF. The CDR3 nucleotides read TGTGCCAGCAGGTCCCGGGTCCCTAGCTCGGGTGAGCAGTTCTTC.

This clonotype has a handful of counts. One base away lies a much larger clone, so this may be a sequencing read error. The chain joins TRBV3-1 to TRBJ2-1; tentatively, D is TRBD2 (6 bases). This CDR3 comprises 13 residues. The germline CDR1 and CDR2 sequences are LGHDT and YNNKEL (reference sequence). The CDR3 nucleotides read TGTGCCAGCAGCCAAGGACCGGGAGCTGAGCGGTTCTTC. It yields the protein CASSQGPGAERFF.

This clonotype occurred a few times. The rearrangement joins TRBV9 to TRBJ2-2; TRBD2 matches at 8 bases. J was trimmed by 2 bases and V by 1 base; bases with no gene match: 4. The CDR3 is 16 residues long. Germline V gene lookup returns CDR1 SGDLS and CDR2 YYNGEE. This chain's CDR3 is CASSVPSGYNTGELFF. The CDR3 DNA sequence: TGTGCCAGCAGCGTACCTAGCGGGTACAACACCGGGGAGCTGTTTTTT.

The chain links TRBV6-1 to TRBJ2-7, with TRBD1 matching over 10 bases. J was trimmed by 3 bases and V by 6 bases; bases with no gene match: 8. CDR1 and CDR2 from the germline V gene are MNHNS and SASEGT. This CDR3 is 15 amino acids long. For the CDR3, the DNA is TGTGCCAGCAGGGGGGGACAGGGGTTTTTCTACGAGCAGTACTTC. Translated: CASRGGQGFFYEQYF.

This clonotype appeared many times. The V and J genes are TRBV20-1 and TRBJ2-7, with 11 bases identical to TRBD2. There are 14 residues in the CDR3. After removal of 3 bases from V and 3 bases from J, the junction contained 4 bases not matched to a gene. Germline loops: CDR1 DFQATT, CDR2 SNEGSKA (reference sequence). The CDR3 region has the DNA TGCAGTGCTAGTACCCTAGCGGGAGGCTACGAGCAGTACTTC. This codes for CSASTLAGGYEQYF.

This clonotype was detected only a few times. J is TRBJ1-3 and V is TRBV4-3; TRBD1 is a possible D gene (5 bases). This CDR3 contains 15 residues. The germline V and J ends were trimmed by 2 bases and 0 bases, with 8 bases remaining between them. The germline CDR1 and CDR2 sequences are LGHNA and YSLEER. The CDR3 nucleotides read TGCGCCAGCAGCCAATCAGGGTACTCTGGAAACACCATATATTTT. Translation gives CASSQSGYSGNTIYF.

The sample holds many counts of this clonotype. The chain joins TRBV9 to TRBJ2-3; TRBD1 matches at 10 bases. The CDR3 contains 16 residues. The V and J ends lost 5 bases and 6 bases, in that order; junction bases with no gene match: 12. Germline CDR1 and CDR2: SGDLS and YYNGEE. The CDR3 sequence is CASSAWRDRGIDTQYF. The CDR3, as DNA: TGTGCCAGCAGTGCGTGGAGGGACAGGGGAATCGATACGCAGTATTTT.

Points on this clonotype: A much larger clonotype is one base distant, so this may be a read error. The CDR3 loop is CARSIRGGYSNQPQHF. CDR3 in DNA: TGTGCCCGTAGTATAAGGGGAGGGTATAGCAATCAGCCCCAGCATTTT. The chain couples TRBV19 to TRBJ1-5, with a tentative D call TRBD1 (5 bases). Germline assignment: CDR1 LNHDA and CDR2 SQIVND (reference sequence). This CDR3 contains 16 residues.

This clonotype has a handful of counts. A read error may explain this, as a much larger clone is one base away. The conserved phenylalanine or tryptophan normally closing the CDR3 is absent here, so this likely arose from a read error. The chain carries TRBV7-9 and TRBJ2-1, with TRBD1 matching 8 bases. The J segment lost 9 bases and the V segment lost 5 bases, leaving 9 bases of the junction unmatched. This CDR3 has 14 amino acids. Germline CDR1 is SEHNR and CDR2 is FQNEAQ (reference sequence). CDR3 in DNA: TGTGCCAGCAGCCCCCCGGGACAGGCGGTTGAGCAGTTCCTC. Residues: CASSPPGQAVEQFL.